The subject of this entry is one TCR beta chain. What it binds is not known. This entry comes from a study of cytomegalovirus exposure and HLA in healthy donors. General observations from the study: A later analysis showed HLA-associated TCR beta chains outstripping equally common others in clonal expansion. Investigators reported 150 to 200 TCR beta chains as tied to cytomegalovirus.

Losses at the gene ends were 6 bases for V and 3 bases for J; bases not matched to a gene: 3. The CDR3 runs 13 residues. CDR1 and CDR2 from the germline V gene are MNHNY and SVGAGI (reference sequence). PCR employed 60 Vbeta and 13 Jbeta primers. Assay: immunoSEQ multiplex PCR; the TCRdb copy retains only in-frame clones and omits some. Among approximately 150,000 clones listed, almost 80% were seen once. This chain links TRBV6-6 with TRBJ2-7; 9 positions match TRBD2. The sequence was obtained from a woman between 50 and 59 years old in good health and CMV-seronegative. The sequenced material came from PBMCs. The DNA for the CDR3 is TGTGCCAGCAGGCCTAGCGGGAACTACGAGCAGTACTTC. Protein sequence: CASRPSGNYEQYF.